What follows is one T cell receptor (beta chain) and its context. These data come from a study of blood T cell repertoires in COVID-19. Per the study methods: Estimates of nucleated cell counts were drawn from the amplification of reference gene primers. Sequenced by immunoSEQ multiplex PCR; TCRdb stores in-frame clones only, minus some. For V, J and clone size, that table is used; D and trimming come from the DNA. The sample lists 200,000 to 300,000 clones, around four fifths occurring once. Participants reported their clinical history, and cohort assignment relied on those reports. Contact with a PCR-confirmed or clinician-diagnosed COVID-19 case occurred within 2 weeks of entry. V gave up 4 bases and J gave up 5 bases; unmatched junction bases: 13. Germline V CDR1 and CDR2: SGHTA, FQGNSA. The CDR3 loop spans 19 amino acids.

This receptor was obtained from a woman between 40 and 50 years old who had been exposed to COVID-19. The sample comprised PBMCs or T cells enriched from blood (not recorded which). The chain carries TRBV7-2 and TRBJ2-1; TRBD2 matches at 14 bases. CDR3 residues: CASSSNRPGLAGEDNEQFF. The CDR3 region has the DNA TGTGCCAGCAGCTCGAACCGCCCGGGACTAGCGGGGGAGGACAATGAGCAGTTCTTC.